This TCR beta chain was identified in a study of early T cells in non-severe SARS-CoV-2 infection. The overall study: Chains stayed unpaired after sequencing of bulk RNA from unsorted whole blood.

Via MiXCR, TCRdb re-called the 5' RACE reads, giving one row per CDR3 protein. The data contain about 88,000 distinct CDR3 sequences, around 14% of them singletons. This clonotype was counted many times. Germline CDR1 MGHRA, CDR2 YSYEKL. The length of the CDR3 is 15 residues. V gave up 3 bases and J gave up 7 bases; unmatched junction bases: 6. Sequenced: whole blood. This TCR derives from an adult who was a healthcare worker with PCR-confirmed SARS-CoV-2 infection or an uninfected control (not recorded which). The chain links TRBV4-1 to TRBJ2-4, with TRBD2 matching over 10 bases. The CDR3 region has the DNA TGCGCCAGCAGCCAGGACCCTAGCGGGAGCAACATTCAGTACTTC. It codes for CASSQDPSGSNIQYF.